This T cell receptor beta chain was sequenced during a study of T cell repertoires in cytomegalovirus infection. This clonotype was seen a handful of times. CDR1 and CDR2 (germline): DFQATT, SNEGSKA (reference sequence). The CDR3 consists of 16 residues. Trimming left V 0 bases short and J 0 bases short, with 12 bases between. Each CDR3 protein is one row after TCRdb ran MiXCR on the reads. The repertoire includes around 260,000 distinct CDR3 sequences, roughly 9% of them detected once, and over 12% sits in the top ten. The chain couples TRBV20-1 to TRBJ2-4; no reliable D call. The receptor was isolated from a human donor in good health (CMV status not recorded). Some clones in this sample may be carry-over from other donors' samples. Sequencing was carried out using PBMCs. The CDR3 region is CSARDGRLGAKNIQYF. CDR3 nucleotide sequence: TGCAGTGCTAGAGACGGACGGCTGGGAGCCAAAAACATTCAGTACTTC.